A selection of T cell receptor beta chains follows, all from one sample in a study of blood T cell repertoires in COVID-19. Sequenced by immunoSEQ multiplex PCR; TCRdb stores in-frame clones only, minus some. The data contain about 62,000 clones, roughly 88% of them singletons. Sequencing was performed on peripheral blood. All receptors come from a woman aged 80 or over with acute or convalescent COVID-19. Both conserved end residues are part of each CDR3. The D gene is left open where the match is weak. A clone size is listed for some rows: how often the clone was seen (once, few, many), or a class if it is expanded.

TRBV3-1/TRBV3-2	TRBJ1-2	TRBD1	NA	12	TGTGCCAGCAGCGAGACAGGGACGCGCTACACCTTC	CASSETGTRYTF
TRBV13	TRBJ2-2	TRBD1	NA	18	TGTGCCAGCAGCTTAGGACAGGGGACGGGTCTAGGAACCGGGGAGCTGTTTTTT	CASSLGQGTGLGTGELFF
TRBV6-6	TRBJ2-7	NA	once	13	TGTGCCAGCAGTTATGGTTCTACCTACGAGCAGTACTTC	CASSYGSTYEQYF
TRBV5-6	TRBJ2-7	TRBD1	NA	14	TGTGCCAGCAGCTTGGGGGGACAGTCCTACGAGCAGTACTTC	CASSLGGQSYEQYF
TRBV19	TRBJ2-1	TRBD2	once	20	TGTGCCAGTAGTATACCGCTGGGACTAGCGGGATTGGTGGGTTCGGGAGAGCAGTTCTTC	CASSIPLGLAGLVGSGEQFF
TRBV7-8	TRBJ1-3	NA	NA	17	TGTGCCAGCAGCTTAAGAGGCGGTCCGGGCTCTGGAAACACCATATATTTT	CASSLRGGPGSGNTIYF
TRBV11-2	TRBJ2-1	NA	NA	16	TGTGCCAGCAGCTTAGTAATGGAGTACTCCTACAATGAGCAGTTCTTC	CASSLVMEYSYNEQFF
TRBV18	TRBJ2-5	TRBD1	NA	15	TGTGCCAGCTCACCAAGGTCAGGGGGAGAAGAGACCCAGTACTTC	CASSPRSGGEETQYF
TRBV6-2/TRBV6-3	TRBJ1-2	TRBD1	once	13	TGTGCCAGCAGTCGGGACAGGGGGTATGGCTACACCTTC	CASSRDRGYGYTF
TRBV12-3/TRBV12-4	TRBJ1-1	NA	NA	13	TGTGCCAGCAGTTCAGGAATGAACACTGAAGCTTTCTTT	CASSSGMNTEAFF
TRBV10-3	TRBJ1-6	NA	NA	14	TGTGCCATCAGTGATGGACAGTATAATTCACCCCTCCACTTT	CAISDGQYNSPLHF
TRBV7-9	TRBJ2-7	NA	NA	11	TGTGCCAGCAGCTTAGGAGACGAGCAGTACTTC	CASSLGDEQYF
TRBV2	TRBJ2-1	TRBD2	NA	15	TGTGCCAGCATCCAAGCGGGGGGCTCCTACAATGAGCAGTTCTTC	CASIQAGGSYNEQFF
TRBV18	TRBJ1-5	NA	NA	15	TGTGCCAGCTCACCGGAGCAGGGAGGGAATCAGCCCCAGCATTTT	CASSPEQGGNQPQHF
TRBV11-2	TRBJ1-1	TRBD1	NA	16	TGTGCCAGCAGCTTAGCCTGGACAGGGTCGAACACTGAAGCTTTCTTT	CASSLAWTGSNTEAFF